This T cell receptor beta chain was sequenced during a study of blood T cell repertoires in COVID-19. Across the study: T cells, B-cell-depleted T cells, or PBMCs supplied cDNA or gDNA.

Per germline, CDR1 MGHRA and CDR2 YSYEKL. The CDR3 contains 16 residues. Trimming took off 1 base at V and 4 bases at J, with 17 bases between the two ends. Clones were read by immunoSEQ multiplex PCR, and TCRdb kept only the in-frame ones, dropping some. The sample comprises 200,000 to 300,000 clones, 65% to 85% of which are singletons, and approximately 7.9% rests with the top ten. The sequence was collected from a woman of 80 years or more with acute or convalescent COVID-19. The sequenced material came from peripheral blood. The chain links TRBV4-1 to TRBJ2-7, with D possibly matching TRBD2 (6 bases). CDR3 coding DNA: TGCGCCAGCAGCCAAGGCCCGGGAGACCCCCCATACGAGCAGTACTTC. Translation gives CASSQGPGDPPYEQYF.